One T cell receptor beta chain is described in this entry. The record originates from a study of T cell responses to AZD1222 COVID-19 vaccine. Assay used: immunoSEQ multiplex PCR; TCRdb lists only in-frame clones, some missing. There are about 84,000 clones in the sample; around 91% occur only once, and approximately 30% lies in the top ten. Germline CDR1 SNHLY, CDR2 FYNNEI. V shed 9 bases and J 2 bases; nucleotides not matched to a gene: 5. This CDR3 has 13 amino acids. The V gene is TRBV2, the J gene TRBJ2-7; the match to TRBD2 covers 9 bases. This TCR was recovered from an adult in good health. The starting material was peripheral blood, obtained on day 0 of AZD1222 vaccination. As DNA, the CDR3 is TGTGCCAGTTCTAGCGGGAAAACCTACGAGCAGTACTTC. Amino acid sequence: CASSSGKTYEQYF.